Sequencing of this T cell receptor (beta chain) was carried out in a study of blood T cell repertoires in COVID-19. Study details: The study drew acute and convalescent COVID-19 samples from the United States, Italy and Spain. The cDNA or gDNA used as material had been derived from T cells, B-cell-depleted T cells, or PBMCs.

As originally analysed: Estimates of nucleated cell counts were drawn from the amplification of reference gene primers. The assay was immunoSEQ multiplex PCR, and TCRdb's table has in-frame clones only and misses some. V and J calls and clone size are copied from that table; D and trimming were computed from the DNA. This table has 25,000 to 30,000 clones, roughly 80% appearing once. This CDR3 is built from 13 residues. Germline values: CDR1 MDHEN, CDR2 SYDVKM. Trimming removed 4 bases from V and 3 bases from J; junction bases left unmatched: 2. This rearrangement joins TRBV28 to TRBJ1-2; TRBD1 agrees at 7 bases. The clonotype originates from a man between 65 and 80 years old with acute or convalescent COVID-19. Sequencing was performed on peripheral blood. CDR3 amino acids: CASSSGTDYGYTF. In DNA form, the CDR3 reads TGTGCCAGCAGTTCCGGGACAGACTATGGCTACACCTTC.